A single sample is the source of the 17 T cell receptor beta chains below, sequenced in a study of blood T cells in healthy people across ages. PCR was performed a second time for about 7 to 12 cycles using a sample-barcoded 5' primer and a J-beta primer mix. TCRdb independently ran MiXCR on the 5' RACE reads; one entry per CDR3 protein. The sample carries hundreds of thousands of distinct CDR3 sequences, under 50% recorded once. Sequencing was carried out using blood. The receptors originated from a man aged 25-45 years in good health.

This clonotype was recorded a few times. The chain combines TRBV25-1 with TRBJ2-7, with 7 bases lining up with TRBD1. V shed 4 bases and J 1 base; nucleotides not matched to a gene: 4. Germline values: CDR1 MGHDK, CDR2 SYGVNS. CDR3 length equals 14 residues. In nucleotides, the CDR3 is TGTGCCAGCAGTGTTCCAGGGGGTTCCTACGAGCAGTACTTC. It codes for CASSVPGGSYEQYF.

This clonotype has just a few counts. The chain uses TRBV6-1 and TRBJ2-1, with D maybe TRBD1 (6 bases). The CDR3 is 12 residues long. Per germline, CDR1 MNHNS and CDR2 SASEGT. V dropped 5 bases and J dropped 8 bases, with 10 bases sitting between them. The CDR3 region is CASSLHRDEQFF. The CDR3 DNA reads TGTGCCAGCAGTCTTCACAGGGATGAGCAGTTCTTC.

The chain uses TRBV9 and TRBJ2-3; D might be TRBD2 (5 bases). Germline assignment: CDR1 SGDLS and CDR2 YYNGEE. The CDR3 sequence is 15 residues long. Trimming took off 0 bases at V and 2 bases at J, with 10 bases between the two ends. The CDR3 region is CASSVGSGYTDTQYF. The CDR3 DNA reads TGTGCCAGCAGCGTAGGGAGCGGTTACACAGATACGCAGTATTTT.

CDR3 region: CASSSNIFGGYTF. CDR3 nucleotides: TGTGCCAGCAGTTCCAATATCTTCGGGGGCTACACCTTC. The V gene is TRBV6-2 or TRBV6-3, the J gene TRBJ1-2; no reliable D call. The CDR3 extends over 13 amino acids. The V and J ends lost 4 bases and 8 bases respectively, with 14 bases between them. Germline values: CDR1 MNHEY, CDR2 SVGEGT.

A few counts support this clonotype. The rearrangement uses TRBV7-8 and TRBJ2-7, with D possibly matching TRBD2 (5 bases). The V gene's germline CDR1 is SGHVS and CDR2 FQNEAQ. Trimming took off 5 bases at V and 3 bases at J, with 14 bases between the two ends. The CDR3 loop spans 14 amino acids. The CDR3: CASSQRTGNYEQYF. CDR3 DNA sequence: TGTGCCAGCAGCCAACGGACGGGGAACTACGAGCAGTACTTC.

J is TRBJ2-4 and V is TRBV20-1, with a weak D call TRBD1 (5 bases). Matching the DNA end better, TRBJ2-7 makes the J call doubtful. Germline V gene lookup returns CDR1 DFQATT and CDR2 SNEGSKA (reference sequence). The CDR3 is made up of 14 amino acids. CDR3 coding DNA: TGCAGTGCTAGTGAAGACAGCATCTCCTACGAGCAGTACTTC. Protein sequence: CSASEDSISYEQYF.

Of note for this clonotype: Germline is not matched at one junction end, which may reflect a read error. V and J are TRBV24-1 and TRBJ2-7, with D possibly TRBD2 on 5 matching bases. From germline, CDR1 is KGHDR and CDR2 SFDVKD. This CDR3 contains 14 residues. CDR3 loop: CASSLGRADYEQYF. In nucleotides, the CDR3 is TGTGCCAGCAGTTTAGGGAGAGCCGACTACGAGCAGTACTTC.

This chain links TRBV4-2 with TRBJ2-5; 7 nucleotides line up with TRBD1. Matching the DNA end better, TRBJ2-7 makes the J call doubtful. The CDR3 covers 15 residues. The germline V gene has CDR1 LGHNA and CDR2 YNFKEQ. The CDR3 sequence is CASSHTIGQAYEQYF. CDR3 DNA sequence: TGTGCCAGCAGCCACACTATTGGACAGGCCTACGAGCAGTACTTC.

The rearrangement uses TRBV7-9 and TRBJ2-7; 11 bases line up with TRBD2. The J call is in doubt because the DNA end fits TRBJ2-5 better. Germline loops: CDR1 SEHNR, CDR2 FQNEAQ (reference sequence). CDR3 size: 15 residues. The CDR3: CASSTRLAGQETQYF. DNA for the CDR3: TGTGCCAGCAGCACCCGACTAGCGGGACAGGAGACCCAGTACTTC.

The genes are TRBV28 and TRBJ2-7, with a possible D match to TRBD1 (6 bases). V was cut by 5 bases and J by 2 bases, with 16 bases left in between. In germline, CDR1 is MDHEN, CDR2 SYDVKM. The CDR3 contains 15 residues. The CDR3 here is CASSRSDRYTYEQYF. CDR3 coding DNA: TGTGCCAGCAGTCGGAGTGACAGGTATACCTACGAGCAGTACTTC.

The rearrangement uses TRBV6-2 or TRBV6-3 and TRBJ2-3; TRBD2 might be the D (6 bases). Per germline, CDR1 MNHEY and CDR2 SVGEGT. Trimming removed 11 bases from V and 3 bases from J, with 15 bases in between. The CDR3 is made up of 13 amino acids. The chain's CDR3 is CACMEGGTDTQYF. In DNA, the CDR3 is TGTGCCTGCATGGAGGGAGGAACAGATACGCAGTATTTT.

Note on this clonotype: The junction departs from the called germline gene at one end, perhaps through a read error. The chain recombines TRBV27 with TRBJ2-1; 8 bases agree with TRBD1. Germline V gives CDR1 MNHEY, CDR2 SMNVEV (reference sequence). The CDR3 length is 14 residues. The CDR3 reads CASSLRQGADEQFF. The CDR3 DNA sequence: TGCGCCAGCAGTTTACGGCAGGGGGCCGATGAGCAGTTCTTC.

The rearrangement links TRBV11-3 to TRBJ2-5, with 11 bases aligning to TRBD2. J gave up 1 base and V 1 base, and 8 bases lay outside the gene matches. Germline CDR1 SGHNT, CDR2 YENEEA. This CDR3 spans 18 amino acids. CDR3 in DNA: TGTGCCAGCAGCTTAGCGTTTGCACTAGCGGGGGTCCAAGAGACCCAGTACTTC. Residues: CASSLAFALAGVQETQYF.

The chain combines TRBV10-3 with TRBJ2-7; D is unclear. Trimming cost V 3 bases and J 0 bases, with 9 bases left between them. Germline V lookup: CDR1 ENHRY, CDR2 SYGVKD. The CDR3 is 14 amino acids. The chain's CDR3 is CAISDDTRSYEQYF. CDR3 in DNA: TGTGCCATCAGTGACGACACCCGCTCCTACGAGCAGTACTTC.

The rearrangement joins TRBV7-2 to TRBJ2-1, with TRBD2 identical over 7 bases. The CDR3 length is 13 residues. The germline gives CDR1 SGHTA, CDR2 FQGNSA. J was trimmed by 9 bases and V by 1 base; bases with no gene match: 3. The CDR3 DNA is TGTGCCAGCAGCTTAGGGCGGGAGTCTGAGCAGTTCTTC. Its translation: CASSLGRESEQFF.

The rearrangement links TRBV15 to TRBJ2-1; weak D call: TRBD2 (6 bases). This CDR3 is built from 13 residues. CDR1 LNHNV and CDR2 YYDKDF come from the germline V gene (reference sequence). Trimming stripped 8 bases from V and 2 bases from J, with 10 bases between. CDR3 in amino acids: CATAGLTYNEQFF. CDR3 bases: TGTGCCACCGCGGGGCTCACCTACAATGAGCAGTTCTTC.

This chain connects TRBV7-2 to TRBJ2-1, with 12 nucleotides matching TRBD2. V lost 2 bases and J lost 2; bases outside the gene matches: 4. From germline, CDR1 is SGHTA and CDR2 FQGNSA. This CDR3 has 17 residues. CDR3 in DNA: TGTGCCAGCAGCTTAAGGACTAGCGGGGAACCCTACAATGAGCAGTTCTTC. This sequence encodes CASSLRTSGEPYNEQFF.